The 26 T cell receptor beta chains below all came from one sample that was sequenced in a study of OX40 agonist ivuxolimab in advanced cancers. Method: immunoSEQ multiplex PCR; TCRdb's copy keeps in-frame clones and lacks some. This table holds 80,000 or so clones, 90% found once. The specimen comprised CD4+ or CD8+ T cells sorted from blood, sampled in a trial of the OX40 agonist ivuxolimab. These receptors all stem from an adult with an advanced solid tumor such as melanoma, head and neck, liver or kidney cancer.

This chain uses TRBV6-5 with TRBJ1-1, with D possibly TRBD1 on 5 matching bases. The CDR3 totals 13 residues. V was pared by 8 bases and J by 5 bases, with 15 bases between. CDR1 is MNHEY and CDR2 is SVGAGI in the germline V gene. The CDR3 DNA reads TGTGCCAGCCACTCCGAGGGGATAACTGAAGCTTTCTTT. This gives the protein CASHSEGITEAFF.

The count of this clone is one. The chain has TRBV28 and TRBJ1-1; 7 positions match TRBD1. This CDR3 contains 12 residues. V shed 10 bases and J 10 bases; nucleotides not matched to a gene: 12. Germline V CDR1 and CDR2: MDHEN, SYDVKM. The CDR3 protein is CATRDSGLGAFF. The CDR3 region has the DNA TGTGCCACCCGGGACAGTGGTTTGGGAGCTTTCTTT. Full variable domain (rest looked up from reference TRBV28 and TRBJ1-1): DVKVTQSSRYLVKRTGEKVFLECVQDMDHENMFWYRQDPGLGLRLIYFSYDVKMKEKGDIPEGYSVSREKKERFSLILESASTNQTSMYLCATRDSGLGAFFGQGTRLTVV.

V and J are TRBV29-1 and TRBJ2-6; D is ambiguous. The CDR3 is 12 amino acids. With 7 bases removed from V and 4 bases from J, the gap between germline ends came to 8 bases. Germline assignment: CDR1 SQVTM and CDR2 ANQGSEA. CDR3 region: CSGGSGANVLTF. CDR3 DNA sequence: TGCAGCGGGGGTTCGGGGGCCAACGTCCTGACTTTC.

The chain links TRBV27 to TRBJ2-5; D is possibly TRBD2 (5 bases). This CDR3 is 14 amino acids long. V gave up 6 bases and J gave up 3 bases, with 14 bases separating them. Germline lookup yields CDR1 MNHEY and CDR2 SMNVEV (reference sequence). CDR3 in DNA: TGTGCCAGCAGCCCCTGGACTGGTAAAGAGACCCAGTACTTC. It specifies CASSPWTGKETQYF.

CDR3 nucleotides: TGTGCCAGCAGCAAACGGGGAGTCAAAGCTTTCTTT. Its translation: CASSKRGVKAFF. The J gene is TRBJ1-1, the V gene TRBV21-1. TRBV21-1 is an annotated pseudogene. CDR3 size: 12 residues.

The chain recombines TRBV19 with TRBJ2-1; a weak D match, TRBD2 (5 bases). The CDR3 consists of 18 residues. V shed 4 bases and J shed 0 bases, with 19 bases lying between them. Germline CDR1 reads LNHDA; CDR2 reads SQIVND (reference sequence). The CDR3 DNA follows: TGTGCCAGTAGTAGGTCTAGCATTTTCCCGAGCTCCTACAATGAGCAGTTCTTC. This translates into CASSRSSIFPSSYNEQFF.

The V and J genes are TRBV7-7 and TRBJ2-3, with D possibly TRBD2 on 5 matching bases. The CDR3 is 12 residues long. The V gene's germline CDR1 is SSHAT and CDR2 FNYEAQ (reference sequence). Trimming took off 4 bases at V and 8 bases at J, with 10 bases between the two ends. The CDR3 region is CASSSDLSTQYF. CDR3 in DNA: TGTGCCAGCAGCTCGGACTTGAGTACGCAGTATTTT.

This sequence joins TRBV14 and TRBJ2-1, with D tentatively TRBD2 (7 bases). The V gene's germline CDR1 is SGHDN and CDR2 FVKESK. Trimming pared 4 bases from V and 2 bases from J, leaving 12 bases between. CDR3 size: 15 residues. CDR3 DNA sequence: TGTGCCAGCAGCCGGGAGGGGGGGGCCTACAATGAGCAGTTCTTC. It is translated as CASSREGGAYNEQFF.

The V call is TRBV2, the J call TRBJ2-3, with 9 bases identical to TRBD2. The germline V gene encodes CDR1 SNHLY and CDR2 FYNNEI. The CDR3 loop spans 16 amino acids. J was trimmed by 5 bases and V by 5 bases; bases with no gene match: 11. In DNA form, the CDR3 reads TGTGCCAGCAGTAGGCGGGCTAGCGGGAATTTAGATACGCAGTATTTT. Amino acid sequence: CASSRRASGNLDTQYF.

The chain carries TRBV6-5 and TRBJ2-5; maybe TRBD1 (5 bases). Germline V lookup: CDR1 MNHEY, CDR2 SVGAGI. With 2 bases removed from V and 2 bases from J, the gap between germline ends came to 6 bases. The CDR3 is made up of 13 amino acids. Here the CDR3 DNA reads TGTGCCAGCAGTTACGACAGACAAGAGACCCAGTACTTC. Translating gives CASSYDRQETQYF.

The gene calls are TRBV7-2 and TRBJ2-3; 11 nucleotides align to TRBD2. After removal of 3 bases from V and 2 bases from J, the junction contained 7 bases not matched to a gene. Germline CDR1 is SGHTA and CDR2 is FQGNSA. The CDR3 loop spans 17 amino acids. CDR3 loop: CASSFRSGGGSTDTQYF. CDR3 DNA: TGTGCCAGCAGCTTCCGTAGCGGGGGGGGGTCCACAGATACGCAGTATTTT.

V is TRBV7-2 and J is TRBJ2-5, with a possible D match to TRBD1 (5 bases). The CDR3 is 15 amino acids. Germline-derived CDR1 and CDR2 are SGHTA and FQGNSA. Trimming pared 1 base from V and 5 bases from J, leaving 14 bases between. The CDR3 bases are TGTGCCAGCAGCTTAGGGTCTAGGGGATGGGAGACCCAGTACTTC. Translation: CASSLGSRGWETQYF. The full variable domain, in which reference TRBV7-2 and TRBJ2-5 provide the parts outside the CDR3, is GAGVSQSPSNKVTEKGKDVELRCDPISGHTALYWYRQSLGQGLEFLIYFQGNSAPDKSGLPSDRFSAERTGGSVSTLTIQRTQQEDSAVYLCASSLGSRGWETQYFGPGTRLLVL.

J is TRBJ1-5 and V is TRBV25-1, with D uncertain. Germline values: CDR1 MGHDK, CDR2 SYGVNS. The CDR3 spans 16 residues. Trimming removed 6 bases at V and 4 bases at J, with 19 bases between. The CDR3 bases are TGTGCCAGCAGCTCGCCCCGACGTCCGTTTAATCAGCCCCAGCATTTT. Translated: CASSSPRRPFNQPQHF. Full variable domain (missing parts from reference TRBV25-1 and TRBJ1-5): EADIYQTPRYLVIGTGKKITLECSQTMGHDKMYWYQQDPGMELHLIHYSYGVNSTEKGDLSSESTVSRIRTEHFPLTLESARPSHTSQYLCASSSPRRPFNQPQHFGDGTRLSIL.

J is TRBJ1-1 and V is TRBV18; 7 bases agree with TRBD1. J gave up 7 bases and V 2 bases, and 4 bases lay outside the gene matches. Germline assignment: CDR1 KGHSH and CDR2 LQKENI. CDR3 size: 13 residues. CDR3 bases: TGTGCCAGCTCACCAAGGCAGGGGGGTGAAGCTTTCTTT. Protein: CASSPRQGGEAFF. The full variable domain, its missing parts supplied by reference TRBV18 and TRBJ1-1, is NAGVMQNPRHLVRRRGQEARLRCSPMKGHSHVYWYRQLPEEGLKFMVYLQKENIIDESGMPKERFSAEFPKEGPSILRIQQVVRGDSAAYFCASSPRQGGEAFFGQGTRLTVV.

V gene TRBV28 combines with J gene TRBJ2-5, with TRBD2 matching 12 bases. With V trimmed by 0 bases and J by 11 bases, 13 bases remained unmatched. Germline CDR1 reads MDHEN; CDR2 reads SYDVKM. The CDR3 is 17 residues long. The CDR3 region is CASSLWVLAGGPGEQYF. DNA for the CDR3: TGTGCCAGCAGTTTATGGGTCCTAGCGGGAGGGCCGGGGGAGCAGTACTTC.

The rearrangement uses TRBV4-3 and TRBJ1-3; D possibly corresponds to TRBD1 (5 bases). V gave up 2 bases and J gave up 1 base, with 15 bases separating them. The CDR3 contains 17 residues. Germline V gives CDR1 LGHNA, CDR2 YSLEER. The CDR3 region is CASSQFWGGLSGNTIYF. The CDR3 DNA sequence: TGCGCCAGCAGCCAATTTTGGGGGGGGTTATCTGGAAACACCATATATTTT.

To note about this clone: One end of the junction does not line up with germline, which may come from a read error. CDR3: CASSPPPF. The CDR3 DNA is TGTGCCAGCTCACCGCCTCCCTTT. The chain is built from TRBV18 and TRBJ1-1; unclear D gene. This CDR3 comprises 8 residues. Germline CDR1 is KGHSH and CDR2 is LQKENI.

This clone was detected once. V and J are TRBV6-5 and TRBJ2-7, with a possible D match to TRBD1 (6 bases). V dropped 5 bases and J dropped 2 bases, with 13 bases sitting between them. The germline CDR1 and CDR2 sequences are MNHEY and SVGAGI. The CDR3 contains 14 residues. CDR3 region: CASSPVDRTYEQYF. CDR3 coding DNA: TGTGCCAGCAGTCCTGTGGACAGAACCTACGAGCAGTACTTC.

This chain links TRBV28 with TRBJ1-5; D remains unclear. This CDR3 contains 12 residues. Germline CDR1 is MDHEN and CDR2 is SYDVKM. Trimming left V 1 base short and J 7 bases short, with 5 bases between. The DNA of the CDR3 is TGTGCCAGCAGTTTATATGGCCAGCCCCAGCATTTT. Its translation: CASSLYGQPQHF.

J is TRBJ2-5 and V is TRBV7-2, with 10 nucleotides matching TRBD2. From germline, CDR1 is SGHTA and CDR2 FQGNSA. J was trimmed by 5 bases and V by 2 bases; bases with no gene match: 5. CDR3 length: 15 amino acids. CDR3 region: CASSLTSGVGETQYF. Written as DNA, the CDR3 is TGTGCCAGCAGCTTAACTAGCGGGGTCGGCGAGACCCAGTACTTC.

The genes are TRBV30 and TRBJ1-2, with a possible D match to TRBD1 (5 bases). Trimming shortened V by 4 bases and J by 7 bases, and 13 bases separated the two germline ends. The CDR3 runs 12 residues. The germline V gene encodes CDR1 GTSNPN and CDR2 SVGIG (reference sequence). The CDR3 DNA reads TGTGCCTGGACTCAGGGCGCGGGTGGCTACACCTTC. Translated: CAWTQGAGGYTF.

This chain joins TRBV14 and TRBJ2-1, with TRBD1 as a possible D gene (6 bases). This CDR3 spans 14 amino acids. The V gene lost 5 bases and the J gene lost 9 bases, with 17 bases spanning the gap. Germline values: CDR1 SGHDN, CDR2 FVKESK. The CDR3 region is CASSLLGGISEQFF. CDR3 bases: TGTGCCAGCAGCTTATTAGGGGGAATCAGTGAGCAGTTCTTC.

In its sample, this clone was seen a few times. This sequence joins TRBV28 and TRBJ2-7, with 11 bases fitting TRBD1. There are 15 residues in the CDR3. Germline CDR1 and CDR2: MDHEN and SYDVKM. V was pared by 4 bases and J by 2 bases, with 4 bases of the junction left unmatched. The CDR3 DNA reads as TGTGCCAGCAGTTCTCCGGGACAGGGGGCCTACGAGCAGTACTTC. Amino acid sequence: CASSSPGQGAYEQYF.

This clone was recorded once. The chain uses TRBV18 and TRBJ1-1; D unclear. V lost 3 bases and J lost 4, with 18 bases in between. This CDR3 spans 16 amino acids. The germline gives CDR1 KGHSH, CDR2 LQKENI. The CDR3 DNA follows: TGTGCCAGCTCACCCCAAGAGGGTGAAGGGATCACTGAAGCTTTCTTT. Amino acids: CASSPQEGEGITEAFF.

The chain links TRBV7-3 to TRBJ2-5; TRBD2 matches at 8 bases. The CDR3 covers 18 residues. The J segment lost 3 bases and the V segment lost 1 base, leaving 13 bases of the junction unmatched. The germline gives CDR1 SGHTA, CDR2 FQGTGA. In DNA form, the CDR3 reads TGTGCCAGCAGCTTAAAACCCCACGTTGCGGGGGGAGAAGAGACCCAGTACTTC. Amino acids: CASSLKPHVAGGEETQYF.

The chain combines TRBV7-2 with TRBJ2-4; 10 bases line up with TRBD1. V lost 5 bases and J lost 1; bases outside the gene matches: 5. The CDR3 totals 16 residues. The V gene's germline CDR1 is SGHTA and CDR2 FQGNSA. The DNA for the CDR3 is TGTGCCAGCAGCCTAGGGACAGGGGTGGCCAAAAACATTCAGTACTTC. As protein: CASSLGTGVAKNIQYF.